What follows are 19 T cell receptor beta chains derived from one specimen sequenced in a study of type 1 and type 2 diabetes patients. The PCR template was genomic DNA. A primer set of 30 forward and 13 reverse primers amplified the CDR3. MiXCR, applied by TCRdb to the multiplex PCR reads, yields one record per CDR3 protein. This sample has more than 250,000 distinct CDR3 sequences, with around 47% found just once. The sample consisted of peripheral blood mononuclear cells (PBMCs). Receptor source: a man between 18 and 29 years old with type 2 diabetes.

The chain uses TRBV20-1 and TRBJ2-5, with D possibly being TRBD2 (6 bases). CDR3 length equals 11 residues. The germline V gene has CDR1 DFQATT and CDR2 SNEGSKA (reference sequence). V lost 6 bases, J lost 6 bases, and 11 bases lay in between. CDR3 coding DNA: TGCAGTGCCGGGGGATCAAAGACCCAGTACTTC. Amino acid sequence: CSAGGSKTQYF.

The chain uses TRBV7-2 and TRBJ1-1; 7 bases map to TRBD1. CDR1 is SGHTA, CDR2 FQGNSA, per germline. With V trimmed by 5 bases and J by 0 bases, 15 bases remained unmatched. The CDR3 runs 18 residues. CDR3: CASSQYRQGLIMNTEAFF. In nucleotides, the CDR3 is TGTGCCAGCAGCCAATACCGACAGGGACTCATCATGAACACTGAAGCTTTCTTT.

There are a few counts of this clonotype. The chain combines TRBV7-2 with TRBJ2-3; 8 positions agree with TRBD1. V lost 1 base and J lost 1; bases outside the gene matches: 4. The CDR3 extends over 16 amino acids. Germline V lookup: CDR1 SGHTA, CDR2 FQGNSA. This chain's CDR3 is CASSLVGQGGTDTQYF. CDR3 DNA sequence: TGTGCCAGCAGCTTAGTTGGACAGGGTGGCACAGATACGCAGTATTTT.

The chain has TRBV19 and TRBJ1-2; the match to TRBD1 covers 9 bases. The V gene's germline CDR1 is LNHDA and CDR2 SQIVND (reference sequence). J gave up 6 bases and V 3 bases, and 8 bases lay outside the gene matches. The CDR3 is made up of 15 amino acids. The CDR3 loop reads CASSMRGQGTDGYTF. The DNA of the CDR3 is TGTGCCAGTAGTATGAGGGGACAGGGAACAGATGGCTACACCTTC. Using reference TRBV19 and TRBJ1-2 for the parts outside the CDR3, the full variable domain is DGGITQSPKYLFRKEGQNVTLSCEQNLNHDAMYWYRQDPGQGLRLIYYSQIVNDFQKGDIAEGYSVSREKKESFPLTVTSAQKNPTAFYLCASSMRGQGTDGYTFGSGTRLTVV.

This sequence joins TRBV18 and TRBJ1-4, with no clear D. This CDR3 contains 11 residues. Trimming took 3 bases from V and 15 from J, leaving 11 bases between them. Germline V gene data show CDR1 as KGHSH and CDR2 as LQKENI. The CDR3 loop reads CASSPEGRVFF. CDR3 DNA: TGTGCCAGCTCACCCGAGGGTAGGGTGTTTTTT. Combining the CDR3 with reference TRBV18 and TRBJ1-4 gives the whole variable domain NAGVMQNPRHLVRRRGQEARLRCSPMKGHSHVYWYRQLPEEGLKFMVYLQKENIIDESGMPKERFSAEFPKEGPSILRIQQVVRGDSAAYFCASSPEGRVFFGSGTQLSVL.

The chain is built from TRBV12-3 or TRBV12-4 and TRBJ2-2; either TRBD1 or TRBD2 may supply D (5 bases each). The CDR3 is 15 residues long. Trimming pared 8 bases from V and 2 bases from J, leaving 15 bases between. CDR3 in DNA: TGTGCCAGCTACTCGGGACGATATAACACCGGGGAGCTGTTTTTT. Translated, it gives CASYSGRYNTGELFF.

In its sample, this clonotype was seen a few times. This chain links TRBV2 with TRBJ2-7; tentative D call: TRBD1 (6 bases). Trimming pared 3 bases from V and 5 bases from J, leaving 17 bases between. Germline V gives CDR1 SNHLY, CDR2 FYNNEI. The CDR3 covers 15 residues. CDR3 protein: CASSEVAQGFDEQYF. For the CDR3, the DNA is TGTGCCAGCAGTGAGGTCGCACAGGGTTTCGACGAGCAGTACTTC.

The chain is built from TRBV7-2 and TRBJ2-6, with 11 bases identical to TRBD2. After removal of 5 bases from V and 0 bases from J, the junction contained 6 bases not matched to a gene. CDR3 length: 18 residues. Per germline, CDR1 SGHTA and CDR2 FQGNSA. The DNA for the CDR3 is TGTGCCAGCAGCCCGCGGACTAGCGGGTCCTCTGGGGCCAACGTCCTGACTTTC. It encodes CASSPRTSGSSGANVLTF.

This clonotype was found a few times. The chain joins TRBV7-2 to TRBJ2-7; D perhaps matches TRBD2 (6 bases). The length of the CDR3 is 16 residues. The ends were cut back, 1 base at V and 0 bases at J, with 13 bases in the middle. Germline V gives CDR1 SGHTA, CDR2 FQGNSA. This CDR3 is CASSLGLLARSYEQYF. CDR3 DNA sequence: TGTGCCAGCAGCTTAGGTTTGCTAGCGCGCTCCTACGAGCAGTACTTC.

The chain employs TRBV7-2 and TRBJ2-5, with D hard to call. Looked up from germline, CDR1 is SGHTA and CDR2 is FQGNSA. This CDR3 contains 19 residues. The V end lost 1 base, the J end lost 0 bases, and 21 bases lay between the germline ends. The CDR3 here is CASSLVRVGDNPYQETQYF. For the CDR3, the DNA is TGTGCCAGCAGCTTAGTCCGTGTCGGCGATAACCCGTACCAAGAGACCCAGTACTTC.

A note on this clonotype: Relative to the germline gene, one junction end is altered; a read error may explain this. The chain links TRBV30 to TRBJ2-5, with TRBD2 identical over 8 bases. Germline assignment: CDR1 GTSNPN and CDR2 SVGIG (reference sequence). This CDR3 region has 12 residues. CDR3 region: CAWGTTSEMPFF. The CDR3 DNA follows: TGTGCCTGGGGAACGACTAGCGAGATGCCGTTCTTC. The full variable domain, completed using reference TRBV30 and TRBJ2-5, is SQTIHQWPATLVQPVGSPLSLECTVEGTSNPNLYWYRQAAGRGLQLLFYSVGIGQISSEVPQNLSASRPQDRQFILSSKKLLLSDSGFYLCAWGTTSEMPFFGPGTRLLVL.

The table lists this clonotype with many counts. The V call is TRBV15, the J call TRBJ1-4, with D perhaps matching TRBD1 (6 bases). With 3 bases removed from V and 5 bases from J, the gap between germline ends came to 13 bases. The CDR3 is made up of 15 amino acids. CDR1 and CDR2 (germline): LNHNV, YYDKDF (reference sequence). CDR3 protein: CATSRKGHKNEKLFF. Written as DNA, the CDR3 is TGTGCCACCAGCAGGAAGGGACACAAGAATGAAAAACTGTTTTTT.

This clonotype has a handful of counts. The rearrangement uses TRBV7-9 and TRBJ2-7; weak D call: TRBD2 (5 bases). Germline V gene data show CDR1 as SEHNR and CDR2 as FQNEAQ (reference sequence). This CDR3 has 15 amino acids. Trimming shortened V by 1 base and J by 2 bases, and 12 bases separated the two germline ends. The chain's CDR3 is CASSLETTIPYEQYF. The CDR3 nucleotides are TGTGCCAGCAGCTTAGAGACTACGATTCCCTACGAGCAGTACTTC.

Comments on this clonotype: A much larger clone is a single base away; this may be a read error. V is TRBV10-1 and J is TRBJ2-5; D gene uncertain. The J call could be wrong; TRBJ2-1 is a better fit for the DNA end. CDR3 length equals 14 residues. Germline V gives CDR1 WNHNN, CDR2 SYGVQD (reference sequence). For the CDR3, the DNA is TGCGCCAGCAGTGAGTCGTATGGCAACCACGAGCAGTTCTTC. Protein product: CASSESYGNHEQFF.

Concerning this clonotype itself: Its ends do not fully match the called genes, so a read error is possible. V usage is TRBV5-1 and J usage is TRBJ2-7; D might be TRBD1 or TRBD2, each matching 5 bases. The CDR3 consists of 13 residues. Germline V gives CDR1 SGHRS, CDR2 YFSETQ. CDR3 residues: CAISERGDNEQYF. CDR3 DNA: TGTGCCATCAGTGAGAGGGGAGACAACGAGCAGTACTTC. The variable domain in full, with the rest retrieved from reference TRBV5-1 and TRBJ2-7, is KAGVTQTPRYLIKTRGQQVTLSCSPISGHRSVSWYQQTPGQGLQFLFEYFSETQRNKGNFPGRFSGRQFSNSRSEMNVSTLELGDSALYLCAISERGDNEQYFGPGTRLTVT.

The chain employs TRBV11-2 and TRBJ2-3; D uncertain. The CDR3 has 13 residues. Trimming removed 5 bases from V and 6 bases from J, with 12 bases in between. The germline CDR1 and CDR2 sequences are SGHAT and FQNNGV. The CDR3 bases are TGTGCCAGCAGCGCATATTTATCCGATACGCAGTATTTT. This translates into CASSAYLSDTQYF.

CDR3 amino acids: CASSLDVRAYEQYF. Here the CDR3 DNA reads TGCGCCAGCAGCTTGGATGTCAGAGCCTACGAGCAGTACTTC. The chain couples TRBV5-1 to TRBJ2-7; no firm D call. The CDR3 loop spans 14 amino acids. In germline, CDR1 is SGHRS, CDR2 YFSETQ. V was pared by 0 bases and J by 2 bases, with 9 bases between.

The chain combines TRBV7-9 with TRBJ2-5; D is uncertain. Germline CDR1 is SEHNR and CDR2 is FQNEAQ (reference sequence). The V end was cut by 1 base, the J end by 3 bases, with 9 bases between. The length of the CDR3 is 14 residues. For the CDR3, the DNA is TGTGCCAGCAGCTTAGTTGGTGGGGAAGAGACCCAGTACTTC. Translated: CASSLVGGEETQYF.

The chain uses TRBV25-1 and TRBJ1-4; D is possibly TRBD1 (5 bases). This CDR3 has 16 residues. V lost 4 bases, J lost 0 bases, and 12 bases lay in between. The germline CDR1 and CDR2 sequences are MGHDK and SYGVNS. In nucleotides, the CDR3 is TGTGCCAGCAGTGGAGGGGAAACCGCAACTAATGAAAAACTGTTTTTT. Residues: CASSGGETATNEKLFF.